The 27 T cell receptor beta chains listed next were all sequenced from one sample in a study of Graves' ophthalmopathy and Graves' hyperthyroidism. RNA transcripts were the template, and TCR beta CDR3 regions were amplified from them. HTBI-primed first-round RT-PCR preceded second-round multiplex PCR. TCRdb re-derived calls from the multiplex PCR reads in MiXCR, one entry per CDR3 protein. The data contain under 250,000 distinct CDR3 sequences, roughly 21% of them singletons. Source material: peripheral blood. The receptors originated from a woman aged 45 to 65 with Graves' ophthalmopathy.

This clonotype was detected ten times or more. This sequence joins TRBV28 and TRBJ2-2; no definite D call. Trimming removed 3 bases from V and 1 base from J, with 6 bases in between. The CDR3 length is 14 residues. Per the germline V gene, CDR1 is MDHEN and CDR2 is SYDVKM. CDR3 nucleotides: TGTGCCAGCAGTTTGCCCTGGAACACCGGGGAGCTGTTTTTT. Protein: CASSLPWNTGELFF.

The table lists this clonotype with many counts. This chain connects TRBV29-1 to TRBJ2-6; D possibly corresponds to TRBD2 (7 bases). Germline V CDR1 and CDR2: SQVTM, ANQGSEA. V was pared by 4 bases and J by 2 bases, with 12 bases between. The length of the CDR3 is 15 residues. The CDR3 region is CSVGGGSTGANVLTF. CDR3 nucleotide sequence: TGCAGCGTTGGGGGGGGCTCAACTGGGGCCAACGTCCTGACTTTC.

This clonotype was picked up many times. The chain is built from TRBV20-1 and TRBJ2-7; D is uncertain. Germline CDR1 reads DFQATT; CDR2 reads SNEGSKA (reference sequence). There are 13 residues in the CDR3. V dropped 5 bases and J dropped 6 bases, with 17 bases sitting between them. As DNA, the CDR3 is TGCAGTGCTCCCCGAACCGGCGAGCGCGAGCAGTACTTC. Protein sequence: CSAPRTGEREQYF.

This clonotype was recorded at least ten times. This sequence joins TRBV12-3 or TRBV12-4 and TRBJ2-7; tentative D call: TRBD1 (7 bases). V gave up 2 bases and J gave up 1 base, with 12 bases separating them. This CDR3 region has 15 residues. CDR3 sequence: CASSLSAGGSYEQYF. For the CDR3, the DNA is TGTGCCAGCAGTTTATCGGCAGGGGGGTCCTACGAGCAGTACTTC.

The chain is built from TRBV20-1 and TRBJ2-7; 11 bases fit TRBD1. The CDR3 is made up of 18 amino acids. CDR1 is DFQATT, CDR2 SNEGSKA, per germline (reference sequence). The V and J ends lost 5 bases and 1 base, in that order; junction bases with no gene match: 16. The chain's CDR3 is CSAPSRPGQGARSYEQYF. DNA for the CDR3: TGCAGTGCTCCCTCCCGCCCCGGACAGGGGGCGCGTTCCTACGAGCAGTACTTC.

The V and J genes are TRBV6-5 and TRBJ1-1; possible D gene TRBD1, 5 bases. Between the trimmed V and J ends, which lost 2 bases and 0 bases, there was a span of 7 bases. CDR3 size: 14 residues. From germline, CDR1 is MNHEY and CDR2 SVGAGI. The CDR3 loop reads CASSYQGMNTEAFF. Written as DNA, the CDR3 is TGTGCCAGCAGTTACCAGGGTATGAACACTGAAGCTTTCTTT.

The CDR3 is CASRDLVYGYTF. Here the CDR3 DNA reads TGTGCCAGCAGAGACCTGGTCTATGGCTACACCTTC. The genes are TRBV6-1 and TRBJ1-2; the D is unclear. V lost 6 bases, J lost 4 bases, and 9 bases lay in between. The germline V gene encodes CDR1 MNHNS and CDR2 SASEGT. This CDR3 is built from 12 residues.

This clonotype was found many times. The chain recombines TRBV19 with TRBJ1-1; tentative D call: TRBD1 (5 bases). Germline assignment: CDR1 LNHDA and CDR2 SQIVND (reference sequence). The CDR3 covers 12 residues. V was trimmed by 5 bases and J by 8 bases, leaving 12 bases between them. The CDR3 bases are TGTGCCAGTAGTTACCGATCAGGGGAAGCTTTCTTT. Translated: CASSYRSGEAFF. Drawing the rest from reference TRBV19 and TRBJ1-1, the complete variable domain is DGGITQSPKYLFRKEGQNVTLSCEQNLNHDAMYWYRQDPGQGLRLIYYSQIVNDFQKGDIAEGYSVSREKKESFPLTVTSAQKNPTAFYLCASSYRSGEAFFGQGTRLTVV.

This clonotype was detected many times. This chain connects TRBV11-2 to TRBJ1-1; TRBD1 matches 7 bases. Trimming removed 1 base from V and 0 bases from J; junction bases left unmatched: 5. This CDR3 is 16 amino acids long. Germline V gives CDR1 SGHAT, CDR2 FQNNGV. The CDR3 spells CASSLGIGTVNTEAFF. DNA for the CDR3: TGTGCCAGCAGCTTAGGAATTGGGACAGTGAACACTGAAGCTTTCTTT.

This clonotype was observed many times. The chain carries TRBV19 and TRBJ1-2; D gene uncertain. CDR3 length: 12 amino acids. V lost 11 bases, J lost 8 bases, and 18 bases lay in between. The V gene's germline CDR1 is LNHDA and CDR2 SQIVND (reference sequence). The CDR3 region is CAVGNLGRGYTF. CDR3 nucleotides: TGTGCCGTGGGTAATTTGGGTCGCGGCTACACCTTC. The full variable domain, its missing parts supplied by reference TRBV19 and TRBJ1-2, is DGGITQSPKYLFRKEGQNVTLSCEQNLNHDAMYWYRQDPGQGLRLIYYSQIVNDFQKGDIAEGYSVSREKKESFPLTVTSAQKNPTAFYLCAVGNLGRGYTFGSGTRLTVV.

In this sample, this clonotype turned up many times. This chain uses TRBV30 with TRBJ1-1; 9 bases align to TRBD1. Germline V gives CDR1 GTSNPN, CDR2 SVGIG (reference sequence). The CDR3 has 13 residues. J lost 4 bases, V lost 5 bases, and 5 bases had no gene match. The CDR3: CAWGRQGGTEAFF. CDR3 DNA sequence: TGTGCCTGGGGTCGACAGGGGGGCACTGAAGCTTTCTTT.

Here the CDR3 DNA reads TGTGCCAGCACCCAACCGGGTTCCTATAATTCACCCCTCCACTTT. Amino acid sequence: CASTQPGSYNSPLHF. The chain is built from TRBV6-2 or TRBV6-3 and TRBJ1-6, with D unclear. The CDR3 runs to 15 residues. Germline loops: CDR1 MNHEY, CDR2 SVGEGT. The V gene lost 7 bases and the J gene lost 1 base, with 11 bases spanning the gap.

This clonotype was seen a handful of times. The chain employs TRBV29-1 and TRBJ2-7, with no clear D. In germline, CDR1 is SQVTM, CDR2 ANQGSEA. The V end lost 6 bases, the J end lost 3 bases, and 21 bases lay between the germline ends. The CDR3 runs to 15 residues. CDR3 protein: CSVQPAETANYEQYF. The CDR3 DNA reads TGCAGCGTACAACCAGCCGAGACGGCGAACTACGAGCAGTACTTC.

This clonotype was observed at least ten times. This chain joins TRBV5-1 and TRBJ1-5; unclear D gene. Germline V gene lookup returns CDR1 SGHRS and CDR2 YFSETQ. V shed 0 bases and J shed 2 bases, with 9 bases lying between them. This CDR3 spans 15 amino acids. The chain's CDR3 is CASSLDPWGNQPQHF. In nucleotides, the CDR3 is TGCGCCAGCAGCTTGGATCCTTGGGGCAATCAGCCCCAGCATTTT.

This clonotype was found many times. The chain is built from TRBV12-3 or TRBV12-4 and TRBJ1-1; D call uncertain. Trimming left V 5 bases short and J 2 bases short, with 12 bases between. The CDR3 totals 14 residues. The CDR3 spells CASSVAYGNTEAFF. Written as DNA, the CDR3 is TGTGCCAGCAGTGTGGCTTATGGAAACACTGAAGCTTTCTTT.

This clonotype was counted ten times or more. V gene TRBV24-1 combines with J gene TRBJ1-5, with 8 bases fitting TRBD1. Germline lookup yields CDR1 KGHDR and CDR2 SFDVKD. V lost 4 bases, J lost 3 bases, and 4 bases stayed unmatched. The CDR3 runs 15 residues. CDR3 region: CATSEAGGLNQPQHF. CDR3 DNA: TGTGCCACCAGTGAGGCAGGGGGCCTCAATCAGCCCCAGCATTTT.

This clonotype was detected only a few times. J is TRBJ2-7 and V is TRBV25-1, with TRBD2 as a possible D gene (5 bases). The length of the CDR3 is 15 residues. V shed 4 bases and J shed 6 bases, with 19 bases lying between them. Germline assignment: CDR1 MGHDK and CDR2 SYGVNS. The CDR3 coding sequence is TGTGCCAGCAGTGCCACCACACCGAGGGTCGGCGAGCAGTACTTC. Translation gives CASSATTPRVGEQYF.

As DNA, the CDR3 is TGTGCCAGCAGCTTAGCCCACGGGGCCTACGAGCAGTACTTC. This encodes CASSLAHGAYEQYF. V is TRBV11-1 and J is TRBJ2-7; a weak D match, TRBD2 (5 bases). Trimming took 0 bases from V and 2 from J, leaving 8 bases between them. Per germline, CDR1 SGHAT and CDR2 FQDESV (reference sequence). The CDR3 is 14 amino acids. Using reference TRBV11-1 and TRBJ2-7 for the parts outside the CDR3, the full variable domain is EAEVAQSPRYKITEKSQAVAFWCDPISGHATLYWYRQILGQGPELLVQFQDESVVDDSQLPKDRFSAERLKGVDSTLKIQPAELGDSAMYLCASSLAHGAYEQYFGPGTRLTVT.

This clonotype was observed at least ten times. This chain uses TRBV12-3 or TRBV12-4 with TRBJ1-5; weak D call: TRBD1 (5 bases). The CDR3 has 16 residues. Trimming left V 5 bases short and J 6 bases short, with 20 bases between. DNA for the CDR3: TGTGCCAGCAGTCCCCAGGTGGGGGGTAGGGGTCAGCCCCAGCATTTT. This translates into CASSPQVGGRGQPQHF.

This clonotype has more than one count but fewer than ten. This sequence joins TRBV5-1 and TRBJ2-1, with 15 bases aligning to TRBD2. The CDR3 has 16 residues. V was clipped by 4 bases and J by 6 bases; unmatched bases: 5. Germline V gene lookup returns CDR1 SGHRS and CDR2 YFSETQ. The DNA for the CDR3 is TGCGCCAGCAGCGCCGGACTAGCGGGAGGGGTCAATGAGCAGTTCTTC. Amino acid sequence: CASSAGLAGGVNEQFF.

J is TRBJ1-2 and V is TRBV6-2 or TRBV6-3; D is uncertain. Germline V gene data show CDR1 as MNHEY and CDR2 as SVGEGT. This CDR3 is 16 amino acids long. V was shortened by 0 bases and J by 2 bases, with 13 bases between the two germline ends. The CDR3: CASSYSNTPTNYGYTF. The DNA for the CDR3 is TGTGCCAGCAGTTACTCTAACACACCGACAAACTATGGCTACACCTTC.

This chain uses TRBV20-1 with TRBJ1-3; D not resolved. Germline V gene sequence: CDR1 DFQATT, CDR2 SNEGSKA (reference sequence). The V and J ends lost 4 bases and 2 bases respectively, with 6 bases between them. The CDR3 sequence is 12 residues long. The CDR3 here is CSATSAGNTIYF. DNA of the CDR3: TGCAGTGCTACCTCAGCTGGAAACACCATATATTTT.

The chain joins TRBV6-5 to TRBJ2-7, with 7 bases that match TRBD1. V was clipped by 6 bases and J by 5 bases; unmatched bases: 10. The V gene's germline CDR1 is MNHEY and CDR2 SVGAGI. The length of the CDR3 is 14 residues. The CDR3 coding sequence is TGTGCCAGCAGCTACAGTCGACAGGGTCACGAGCAGTACTTC. This gives the protein CASSYSRQGHEQYF.

The chain employs TRBV14 and TRBJ1-1; no reliable D call. The CDR3 is made up of 10 amino acids. Between the trimmed V and J ends, which lost 5 bases and 7 bases, there was a span of 5 bases. Germline V gene sequence: CDR1 SGHDN, CDR2 FVKESK. CDR3 DNA sequence: TGTGCCAGCAGCAGAGTTGAAGCTTTCTTT. Residues: CASSRVEAFF.

This clonotype was seen a handful of times. A read error may be the cause here, since a much bigger clone is one base away. J is TRBJ1-1 and V is TRBV20-1; D not resolved. In germline, CDR1 is DFQATT, CDR2 SNEGSKA (reference sequence). CDR3 length: 15 amino acids. CDR3 amino acids: CIARVAVGMNTEAFF. The CDR3, as DNA: TGCATTGCTAGAGTGGCGGTCGGCATGAACACTGAAGCTTTCTTT.

This clonotype has at least ten counts. The rearrangement uses TRBV20-1 and TRBJ2-5; no firm D call. Germline CDR1 DFQATT, CDR2 SNEGSKA (reference sequence). V was clipped by 3 bases and J by 9 bases, with 17 bases between them. This CDR3 is 13 amino acids long. CDR3 DNA sequence: TGCAGTGCTAGTCGGGTGAAGCTTTTGGCCCAGTACTTC. This gives the protein CSASRVKLLAQYF.

Many counts were recorded for this clonotype. V usage is TRBV4-1 and J usage is TRBJ1-2, with no clear D. Trimming cost V 6 bases and J 8 bases, with 10 bases left between them. The length of the CDR3 is 11 residues. CDR1 is MGHRA, CDR2 YSYEKL, per germline. CDR3 nucleotides: TGCGCCAGCAGTGAGCCCGGGGGCTACACCTTC. Protein: CASSEPGGYTF.